Each of the 3 T cell receptor beta chains below was sequenced from the same sample in a study of blood T cell repertoires in COVID-19. Libraries were prepared by immunoSEQ multiplex PCR; TCRdb keeps only in-frame clonotypes and omits some of them. The table has just under 100,000 clones, just over 85% seen once. The sample consisted of peripheral blood. These receptors were obtained from a woman aged 60-75 years in a cohort sampled during active or convalescent COVID-19.

V is TRBV24-1 and J is TRBJ2-1, with 7 bases fitting TRBD2. CDR1 is KGHDR and CDR2 is SFDVKD in the germline V gene. CDR3 length: 15 amino acids. With V trimmed by 3 bases and J by 8 bases, 9 bases remained unmatched. This chain's CDR3 is CATSDLAGDSHEQFF. The CDR3 nucleotides read TGTGCCACCAGTGATCTGGCGGGGGATTCCCATGAGCAGTTCTTC.

The genes are TRBV19 and TRBJ2-1, with 16 positions matching TRBD2. This CDR3 is built from 17 residues. Germline assignment: CDR1 LNHDA and CDR2 SQIVND (reference sequence). Germline trimming cut 5 bases from V and 7 bases from J; bases unmatched to any gene: 8. Here the CDR3 DNA reads TGTGCCAGTAGTCGTCCGGGACTAGCGGGGGGGCCGAATGAGCAGTTCTTC. Its translation is CASSRPGLAGGPNEQFF.

The chain is built from TRBV9 and TRBJ1-2; TRBD1 is a possible D gene (6 bases). Germline V gene lookup returns CDR1 SGDLS and CDR2 YYNGEE. Trimming took off 4 bases at V and 0 bases at J, with 16 bases between the two ends. This CDR3 has 16 amino acids. The CDR3 region has the DNA TGTGCCAGCAGCCCTACGCAGGGGTCCCCTAACTATGGCTACACCTTC. This translates into CASSPTQGSPNYGYTF.